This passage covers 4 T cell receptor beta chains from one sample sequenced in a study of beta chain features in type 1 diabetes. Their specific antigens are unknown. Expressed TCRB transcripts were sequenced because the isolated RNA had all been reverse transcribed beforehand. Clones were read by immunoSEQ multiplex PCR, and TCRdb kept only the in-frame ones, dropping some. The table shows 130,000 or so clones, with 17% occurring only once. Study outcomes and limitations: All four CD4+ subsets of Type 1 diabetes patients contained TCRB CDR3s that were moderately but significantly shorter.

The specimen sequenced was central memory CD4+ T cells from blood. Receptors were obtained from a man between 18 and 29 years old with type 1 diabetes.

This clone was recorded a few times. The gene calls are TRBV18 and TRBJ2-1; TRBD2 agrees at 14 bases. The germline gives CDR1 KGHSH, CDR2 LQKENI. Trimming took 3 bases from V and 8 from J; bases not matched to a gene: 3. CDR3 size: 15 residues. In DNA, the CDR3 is TGTGCCAGCTCACCGGGACTAGCGGGAGTTTATGAGCAGTTCTTC. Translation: CASSPGLAGVYEQFF.

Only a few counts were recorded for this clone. The CDR3 DNA is TGTGCCATCCCGGGGACAGACTCAATCGGGGAGCTGTTTTTT. Its translation: CAIPGTDSIGELFF. This chain joins TRBV7-9 and TRBJ2-2; 7 nucleotides align to TRBD1. CDR3 length: 14 amino acids. Germline CDR1 and CDR2: SEHNR and FQNEAQ (reference sequence). Trimming cost V 10 bases and J 7 bases; bases outside gene matches: 12.

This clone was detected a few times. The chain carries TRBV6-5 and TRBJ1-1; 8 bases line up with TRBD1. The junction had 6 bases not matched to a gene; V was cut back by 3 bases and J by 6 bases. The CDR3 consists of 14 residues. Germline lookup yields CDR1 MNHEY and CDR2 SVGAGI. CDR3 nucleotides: TGTGCCAGCAGTTATGCCAGGGGGCGATCTGAAGCTTTCTTT. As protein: CASSYARGRSEAFF.

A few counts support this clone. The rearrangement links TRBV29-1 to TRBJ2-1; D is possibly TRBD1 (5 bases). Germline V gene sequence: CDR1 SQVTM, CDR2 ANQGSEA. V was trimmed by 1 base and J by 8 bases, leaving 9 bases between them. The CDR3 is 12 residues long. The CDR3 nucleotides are TGCAGCGTTGAAGGGCAGGGATATGAGCAGTTCTTC. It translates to CSVEGQGYEQFF.